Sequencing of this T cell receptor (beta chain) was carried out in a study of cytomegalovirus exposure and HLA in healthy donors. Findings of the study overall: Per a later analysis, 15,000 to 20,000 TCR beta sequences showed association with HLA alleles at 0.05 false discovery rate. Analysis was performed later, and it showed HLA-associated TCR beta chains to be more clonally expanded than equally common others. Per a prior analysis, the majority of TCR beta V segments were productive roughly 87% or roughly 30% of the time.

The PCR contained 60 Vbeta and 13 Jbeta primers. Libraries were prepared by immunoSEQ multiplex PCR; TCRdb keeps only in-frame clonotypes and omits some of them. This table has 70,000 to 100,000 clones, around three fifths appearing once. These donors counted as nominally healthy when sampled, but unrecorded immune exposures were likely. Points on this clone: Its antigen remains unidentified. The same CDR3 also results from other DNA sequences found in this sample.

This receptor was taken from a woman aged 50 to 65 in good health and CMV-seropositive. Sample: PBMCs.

The CDR3 DNA follows: TGTGCCAGCAGTTTCCTAGCGGGGGGATATGAGCAGTTCTTC. It encodes CASSFLAGGYEQFF. This sequence joins TRBV27 and TRBJ2-1; 11 bases fit TRBD2. The CDR3 is made up of 14 amino acids. The V segment lost 3 bases and the J segment 8 bases; nucleotides outside the gene matches: 3. Germline CDR1 and CDR2: MNHEY and SMNVEV (reference sequence).